One TCR beta chain is described in this entry. The antigen remains unidentified. Stated time point: week 35, safety follow-up. The investigators gave 300 ug of mutant IDH1 20-mer peptide in each vaccine dose, together with topical imiquimod. Patients, over weeks 1, 3, 5, 7, 11, 15, 19 and 23, received a total of eight vaccinations. The assay was immunoSEQ multiplex PCR, and TCRdb's table has in-frame clones only and misses some. The table includes about 54,000 clones, about 85% detected once. The CDR3 totals 12 residues. The germline V gene has CDR1 MNHEY and CDR2 SMNVEV (reference sequence). J lost 2 bases, V lost 8 bases, and 2 bases had no gene match. This sample is part of a study of a mutant IDH1 vaccine in newly diagnosed glioma. Overall study context: Visit V13 took place at week 47, and visit V12 happened at week 35.

This chain links TRBV27 with TRBJ2-7, with 8 bases identical to TRBD1. This TCR was sampled from a woman aged 18-29 years with glioma. The sequences come from PBMCs, collected from a glioma patient whose treatment included an IDH1 peptide vaccine. As DNA, the CDR3 is TGTGCCAGCGCGGACAGGGCCTACGAGCAGTACTTC. This encodes CASADRAYEQYF.